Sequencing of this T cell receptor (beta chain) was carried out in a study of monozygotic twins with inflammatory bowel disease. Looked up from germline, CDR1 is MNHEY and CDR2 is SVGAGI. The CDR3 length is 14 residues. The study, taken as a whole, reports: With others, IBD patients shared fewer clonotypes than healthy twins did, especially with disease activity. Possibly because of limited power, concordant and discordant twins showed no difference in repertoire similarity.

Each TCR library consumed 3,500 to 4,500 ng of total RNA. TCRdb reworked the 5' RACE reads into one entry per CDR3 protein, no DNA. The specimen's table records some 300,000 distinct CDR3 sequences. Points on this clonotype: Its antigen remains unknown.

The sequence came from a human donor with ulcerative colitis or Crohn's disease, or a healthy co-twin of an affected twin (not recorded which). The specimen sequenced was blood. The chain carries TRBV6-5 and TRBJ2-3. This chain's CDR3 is CASSYFADTDTQYF.